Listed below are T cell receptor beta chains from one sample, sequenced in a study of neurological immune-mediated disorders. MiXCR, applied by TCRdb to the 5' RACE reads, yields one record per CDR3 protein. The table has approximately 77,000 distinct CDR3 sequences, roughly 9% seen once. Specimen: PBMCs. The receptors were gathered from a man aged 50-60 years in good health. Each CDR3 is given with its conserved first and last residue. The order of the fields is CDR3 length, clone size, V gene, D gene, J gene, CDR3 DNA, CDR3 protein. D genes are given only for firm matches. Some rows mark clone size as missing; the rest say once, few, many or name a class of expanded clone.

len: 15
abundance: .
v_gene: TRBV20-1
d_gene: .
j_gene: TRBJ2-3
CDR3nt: TGCAGTGCTGTCCCCCAGCGGACACTCACAGATACGCAGTATTTT
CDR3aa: CSAVPQRTLTDTQYF

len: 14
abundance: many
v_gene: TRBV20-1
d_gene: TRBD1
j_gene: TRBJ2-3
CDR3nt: TGCAGTGCCGAGGACAGGGGGCGAGGAGATACGCAGTATTTT
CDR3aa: CSAEDRGRGDTQYF

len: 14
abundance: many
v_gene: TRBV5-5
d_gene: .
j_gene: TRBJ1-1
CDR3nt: TGTGCCAGCAGCTTGGGACCGTCCGGGACACGAGCTTTCTTT
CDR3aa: CASSLGPSGTRAFF

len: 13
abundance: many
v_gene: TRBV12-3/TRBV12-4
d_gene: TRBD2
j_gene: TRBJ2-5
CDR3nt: TGTGCCACCGGACTAGCGGGAGTTGAGACCCAGTACTTC
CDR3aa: CATGLAGVETQYF

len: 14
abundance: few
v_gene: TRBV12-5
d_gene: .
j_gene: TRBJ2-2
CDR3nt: TGTGCTAGTGTGGGGGGAGATAACACCGGGGAGCTGTTTTTT
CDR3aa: CASVGGDNTGELFF

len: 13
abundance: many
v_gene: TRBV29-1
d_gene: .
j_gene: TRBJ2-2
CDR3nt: TGCAGCGGGTGGACTGCGAACACCGGGGAGCTGTTTTTT
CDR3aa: CSGWTANTGELFF

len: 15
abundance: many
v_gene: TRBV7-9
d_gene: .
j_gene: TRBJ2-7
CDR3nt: TGTGCCAGCAGCTTCAGGGACACTAGTTTCTACGAGCAGTACTTC
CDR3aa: CASSFRDTSFYEQYF

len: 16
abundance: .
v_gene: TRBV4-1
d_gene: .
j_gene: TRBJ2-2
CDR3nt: TGCGCCAGCAGCCAAGTTCTCGTCCCAAACACCGGGGAGCTGTTTTTT
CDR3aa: CASSQVLVPNTGELFF

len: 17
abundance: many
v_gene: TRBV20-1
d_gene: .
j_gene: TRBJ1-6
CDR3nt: TGCAGTGCTAGAGTGACATTTGACGGGGGCTATAATTCACCCCTCCACTTT
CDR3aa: CSARVTFDGGYNSPLHF

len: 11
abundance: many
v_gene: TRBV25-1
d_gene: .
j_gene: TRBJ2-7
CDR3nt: TGTGCCACAGGACAGCCCTACGAGCAGTACTTC
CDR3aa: CATGQPYEQYF

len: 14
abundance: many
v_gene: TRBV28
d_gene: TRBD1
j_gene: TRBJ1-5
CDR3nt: TGTGCCAGCAGTTTAGACAGGGGGCATCAGCCCCAGCATTTT
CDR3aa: CASSLDRGHQPQHF

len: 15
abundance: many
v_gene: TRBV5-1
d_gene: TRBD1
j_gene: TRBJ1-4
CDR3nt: TGCGCCAGCAGCAGAGGGACGTCCAGGGGGGAAAAACTGTTTTTT
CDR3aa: CASSRGTSRGEKLFF

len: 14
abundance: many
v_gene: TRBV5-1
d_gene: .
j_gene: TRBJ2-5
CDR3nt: TGCGCCAGCGCCCCCCAGCGGAGGGGAGAGACCCAGTACTTC
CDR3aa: CASAPQRRGETQYF

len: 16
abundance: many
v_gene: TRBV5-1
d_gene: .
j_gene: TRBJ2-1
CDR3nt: TGCGCCAGCAGCTTAGGGGTAGGGGGTCTCTACAATGAGCAGTTCTTC
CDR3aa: CASSLGVGGLYNEQFF

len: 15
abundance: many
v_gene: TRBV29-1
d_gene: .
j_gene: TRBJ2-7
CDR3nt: TGCAGCGTTGGAGGGTCGGGCAGGGTGGGTGGCGAGCAGTACTTC
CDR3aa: CSVGGSGRVGGEQYF

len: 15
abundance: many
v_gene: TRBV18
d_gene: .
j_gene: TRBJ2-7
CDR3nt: TGTGCCAGCTCACCACCGGCGTCGAACAGGGACGAGCAGTACTTC
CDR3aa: CASSPPASNRDEQYF

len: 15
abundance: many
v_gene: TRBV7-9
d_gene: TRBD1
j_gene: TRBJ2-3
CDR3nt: TGTGCCAGCAGCTCCGCGGGGACAGGGACAGATACGCAGTATTTT
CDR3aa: CASSSAGTGTDTQYF

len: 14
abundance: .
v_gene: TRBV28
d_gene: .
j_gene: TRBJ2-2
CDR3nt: TGTGTCAGCACCATAGTGGGGGTCACCGGGGAGCTGTTTTTT
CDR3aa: CVSTIVGVTGELFF

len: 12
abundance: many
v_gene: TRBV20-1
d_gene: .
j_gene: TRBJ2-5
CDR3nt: TGCAGTGCTAGTAACAAGGGCCCCCCAGGGTACTTC
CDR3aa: CSASNKGPPGYF

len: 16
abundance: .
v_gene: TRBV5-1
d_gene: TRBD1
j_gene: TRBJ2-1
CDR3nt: TGCACCAGCAGCTTAGGACAGGCTAGCTCCTACAATGAGCAGTTCTTC
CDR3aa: CTSSLGQASSYNEQFF

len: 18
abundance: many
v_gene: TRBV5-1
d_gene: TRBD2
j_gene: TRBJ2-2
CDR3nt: TGCGCCAGCAGAGAAGGACTAGCGGGGGGCGCCAACACCGGGGAGCTGTTTTTT
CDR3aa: CASREGLAGGANTGELFF

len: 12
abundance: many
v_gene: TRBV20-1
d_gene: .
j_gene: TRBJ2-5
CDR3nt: TGCAGTGCCTCCGGGACATCTGAGACCCAGTACTTC
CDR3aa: CSASGTSETQYF

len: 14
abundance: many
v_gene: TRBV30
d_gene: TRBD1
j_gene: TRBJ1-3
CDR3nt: TGTGCCTGGAGGGCGACAGGGACTGGAAACACCATATATTTT
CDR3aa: CAWRATGTGNTIYF

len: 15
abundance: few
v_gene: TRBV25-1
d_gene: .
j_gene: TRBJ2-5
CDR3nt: TGTGCCAGCAGTGCCCCGGGCATCCGACAAGAGACCCAGTACTTC
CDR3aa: CASSAPGIRQETQYF

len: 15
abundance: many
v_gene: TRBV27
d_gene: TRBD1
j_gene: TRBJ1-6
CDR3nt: TGTGCCAGCAGTCCACAAGGGACAGGGAATTCACCCCTCCACTTT
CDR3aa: CASSPQGTGNSPLHF

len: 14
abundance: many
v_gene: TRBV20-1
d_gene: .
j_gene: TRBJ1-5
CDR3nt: TGCAGTGCTAGAGATCTTGCGACAGCCCAACCCCAGCATTTT
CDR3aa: CSARDLATAQPQHF

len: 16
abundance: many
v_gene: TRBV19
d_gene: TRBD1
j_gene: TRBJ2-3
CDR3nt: TGTGCCAGTAGGCCAGAGGGGGCTTCTAGCACAGATACGCAGTATTTT
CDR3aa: CASRPEGASSTDTQYF

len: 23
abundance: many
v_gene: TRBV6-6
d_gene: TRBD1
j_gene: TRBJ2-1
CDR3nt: TGTGCCAGCAGTTCCAACCCGGGACAGGGATGGACTCCCCAAGGAGGGACCTACAATGAGCAGTTCTTC
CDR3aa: CASSSNPGQGWTPQGGTYNEQFF

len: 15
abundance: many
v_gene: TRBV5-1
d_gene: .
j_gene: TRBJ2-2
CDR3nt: TGCGCCAGCAGACGTAACACGGACAGCACCGGGGAGCTGTTTTTT
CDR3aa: CASRRNTDSTGELFF

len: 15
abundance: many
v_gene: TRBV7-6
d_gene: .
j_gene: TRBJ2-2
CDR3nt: TGTGCCAGCGGTGACCCCGGCGGGGGCGCCGGGGAGCTGTTTTTT
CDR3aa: CASGDPGGGAGELFF

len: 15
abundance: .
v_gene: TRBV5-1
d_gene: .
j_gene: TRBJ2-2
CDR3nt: TGCGCCAGCACTCTCCGGGTCTCGAACACCGGGGAGCTGTTTTTT
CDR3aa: CASTLRVSNTGELFF

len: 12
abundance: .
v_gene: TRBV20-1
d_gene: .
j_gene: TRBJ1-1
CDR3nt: TGCAGTGCTAGAGCGGGAAGCCAAGAAGCTTTCTTT
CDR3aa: CSARAGSQEAFF

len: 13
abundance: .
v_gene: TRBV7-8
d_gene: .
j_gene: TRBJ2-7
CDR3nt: TGTGCCAGCAGCACGGGGAATGCCTACGAGCAGTACTTC
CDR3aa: CASSTGNAYEQYF

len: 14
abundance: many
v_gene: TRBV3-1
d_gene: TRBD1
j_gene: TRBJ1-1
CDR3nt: TGTGCCAGCAGCAAGAAACCGACAGGGTCTGAAGCTTTCTTT
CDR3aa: CASSKKPTGSEAFF

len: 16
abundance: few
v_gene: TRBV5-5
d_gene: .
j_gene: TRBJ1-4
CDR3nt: TGTGCCAGCAGCTTGCCCTCCGGGACGGGGAATGAAAAACTGTTTTTT
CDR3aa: CASSLPSGTGNEKLFF

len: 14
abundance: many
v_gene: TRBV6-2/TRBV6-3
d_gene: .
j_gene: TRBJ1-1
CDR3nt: TGTGCCAGCAAAACGGGGGGGAGGAACACTGAAGCTTTCTTT
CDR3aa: CASKTGGRNTEAFF

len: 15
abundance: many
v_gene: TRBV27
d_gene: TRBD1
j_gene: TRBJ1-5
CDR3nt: TGTGCCAGCAGTTTACGGGGACAGGGCAATCAGCCCCAGCATTTT
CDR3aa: CASSLRGQGNQPQHF

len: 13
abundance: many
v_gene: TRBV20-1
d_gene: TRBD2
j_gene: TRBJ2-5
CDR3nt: TGCAGTGCTAGGACTAGCAGGGCCGAGACCCAGTACTTC
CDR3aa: CSARTSRAETQYF